Presented here are 17 T cell receptor beta chains from one specimen sequenced in a study of shared clonotypes between healthy human individuals. TCRdb's table, derived via immunoSEQ multiplex PCR, lists solely in-frame clones and lacks some. The top ten clones hold approximately 12% of a sample with about 490,000 clones, approximately 79% of them seen once. Specimen: PBMCs. These TCRs come from a woman in her thirties or forties in good health. Some clones in this sample may be carry-over from other donors' samples.

Worth noting for this clone: The sample carries other DNA sequences with the same CDR3. This sequence joins TRBV7-3 and TRBJ2-1; D unresolved. Germline V gives CDR1 SGHTA, CDR2 FQGTGA. Trimming took off 0 bases at V and 5 bases at J, with 5 bases between the two ends. CDR3 length equals 13 residues. CDR3 loop: CASSLTGNNEQFF. CDR3 sequence (DNA): TGTGCCAGCAGCTTAACAGGCAACAATGAGCAGTTCTTC.

This clone has just one count. One end of the junction is discordant with germline, which a read error may explain. Other DNA sequences in the same sample also yield this CDR3. This chain links TRBV19 with TRBJ1-5, with 7 bases aligning to TRBD1. The CDR3 has 15 amino acids. CDR1 and CDR2 (germline): LNHDA, SQIVND (reference sequence). The CDR3 bases are TGTGCCAGTAGTATACTGGGACAGACCCAACAGCCCCAGCACTTT. Translated: CASSILGQTQQPQHF.

This clone has just a few counts. This chain uses TRBV7-9 with TRBJ2-1, with 7 bases that match TRBD2. The CDR3 contains 15 residues. Germline-derived CDR1 and CDR2 are SEHNR and FQNEAQ (reference sequence). The ends lost 5 bases at V and 2 bases at J; junction bases unmatched: 6. CDR3 in DNA: TGTGCCAGCAGCCGCCGGGACTATCCCTACAATGAGCAGTTCTTC. Translating it yields CASSRRDYPYNEQFF. Full variable domain (missing parts from reference TRBV7-9 and TRBJ2-1): DTGVSQNPRHKITKRGQNVTFRCDPISEHNRLYWYRQTLGQGPEFLTYFQNEAQLEKSRLLSDRFSAERPKGSFSTLEIQRTEQGDSAMYLCASSRRDYPYNEQFFGPGTRLTVL.

The chain joins TRBV5-4 to TRBJ2-1, with D perhaps given as TRBD1 or TRBD2 (5 bases each). CDR3 length: 15 amino acids. V was trimmed by 6 bases and J by 8 bases, leaving 21 bases between them. Germline V CDR1 and CDR2: SGHNT, YYREEE (reference sequence). The CDR3 DNA is TGTGCCAGCACCCCCTTCCAGCATTTGGGGGATGAGCAGTTCTTC. Protein sequence: CASTPFQHLGDEQFF.

This chain joins TRBV9 and TRBJ2-3; D perhaps matches TRBD2 (5 bases). The CDR3 has 15 residues. V was pared by 1 base and J by 5 bases, with 14 bases between. The germline V gene encodes CDR1 SGDLS and CDR2 YYNGEE. In nucleotides, the CDR3 is TGTGCCAGCAGCGTATCGGAGCGGTGGGGAGATACGCAGTATTTT. Encoded protein: CASSVSERWGDTQYF.

The gene calls are TRBV15 and TRBJ2-2, with D hard to call. With 0 bases removed from V and 1 base from J, the gap between germline ends came to 9 bases. In germline, CDR1 is LNHNV, CDR2 YYDKDF (reference sequence). The CDR3 extends over 16 amino acids. The CDR3 DNA sequence: TGTGCCACCAGCAGAGATTTTGTAGGGAACACCGGGGAGCTGTTTTTT. Amino acid sequence: CATSRDFVGNTGELFF.

The sample holds a few counts of this clone. The rearrangement links TRBV5-6 to TRBJ2-3; 7 positions agree with TRBD1. The CDR3 sequence is 15 residues long. Germline assignment: CDR1 SGHDT and CDR2 YYEEEE. The ends lost 5 bases at V and 1 base at J; junction bases unmatched: 7. The CDR3 region is CASRSDRAGTDTQYF. CDR3 bases: TGTGCCAGCAGATCCGACAGGGCCGGCACAGATACGCAGTATTTT.

V is TRBV7-9 and J is TRBJ2-7; 11 positions agree with TRBD2. Losses at the gene ends were 3 bases for V and 3 bases for J; bases not matched to a gene: 4. CDR3 length: 15 residues. Looked up from germline, CDR1 is SEHNR and CDR2 is FQNEAQ (reference sequence). The CDR3 nucleotides are TGTGCCAGCAGCTTCCTAGCGGGAGGCAACTACGAGCAGTACTTC. Protein sequence: CASSFLAGGNYEQYF.

This clone was recorded many times. The chain employs TRBV7-3 and TRBJ2-6; no reliable D call. The CDR3 totals 14 residues. In germline, CDR1 is SGHTA, CDR2 FQGTGA. V was shortened by 4 bases and J by 3 bases, with 7 bases between the two germline ends. This CDR3 is CASSSELGANVLTF. The CDR3, as DNA: TGTGCCAGCAGCTCGGAACTTGGGGCCAACGTCCTGACTTTC.

The chain's CDR3 is CASSLAASGGTGELFF. The CDR3 bases are TGTGCCAGCAGCTTAGCGGCTAGCGGAGGCACCGGGGAGCTGTTTTTT. The genes are TRBV7-3 and TRBJ2-2; 7 bases align to TRBD2. Germline CDR1 SGHTA, CDR2 FQGTGA. With 2 bases clipped from V and 4 bases from J, the junction kept 7 bases outside the gene matches. CDR3 length: 16 amino acids. The full variable domain, rest sourced from reference TRBV7-3 and TRBJ2-2, is GAGVSQTPSNKVTEKGKYVELRCDPISGHTALYWYRQSLGQGPEFLIYFQGTGAADDSGLPNDRFFAVRPEGSVSTLKIQRTERGDSAVYLCASSLAASGGTGELFFGEGSRLTVL.

The chain carries TRBV30 and TRBJ2-5; TRBD2 aligns across 7 bases. V dropped 1 base and J dropped 0; count of bases not matched to a gene: 5. The germline CDR1 and CDR2 sequences are GTSNPN and SVGIG (reference sequence). The CDR3 runs 15 residues. CDR3 protein: CAWSGSSGYQETQYF. In DNA form, the CDR3 reads TGTGCCTGGAGTGGGTCTAGCGGCTACCAAGAGACCCAGTACTTC.

V and J are TRBV11-3 and TRBJ2-1; 12 bases agree with TRBD2. Per germline, CDR1 SGHNT and CDR2 YENEEA. Trimming took 4 bases from V and 0 from J; bases not matched to a gene: 1. The CDR3 spans 16 residues. CDR3 DNA sequence: TGTGCCAGCAGCTCGGGACTAGCGGGCTCCTACAATGAGCAGTTCTTC. Translating gives CASSSGLAGSYNEQFF.

The gene calls are TRBV7-2 and TRBJ1-5; D is unclear. The CDR3 is made up of 14 amino acids. Germline loops: CDR1 SGHTA, CDR2 FQGNSA. V lost 5 bases and J 9 bases, leaving 17 bases between the germline ends. The CDR3 region is CASSPGPASGPQHF. The DNA of the CDR3 is TGTGCCAGCAGCCCCGGACCGGCGTCGGGGCCCCAGCATTTT.

The chain employs TRBV19 and TRBJ1-5; D is unresolved. Looked up from germline, CDR1 is LNHDA and CDR2 is SQIVND (reference sequence). This CDR3 spans 14 amino acids. The V and J ends lost 1 base and 7 bases respectively, with 11 bases between them. The CDR3 here is CASSIVGSQQPQHF. CDR3 nucleotides: TGTGCCAGTAGTATAGTAGGCAGCCAACAGCCCCAGCATTTT.

V gene TRBV9 combines with J gene TRBJ2-1, with D hard to call. CDR1 is SGDLS, CDR2 YYNGEE, per germline. The CDR3 loop spans 15 amino acids. Trimming stripped 0 bases from V and 0 bases from J, with 7 bases between. The CDR3 DNA sequence: TGTGCCAGCAGCGTAGATGCAGGCTCCTACAATGAGCAGTTCTTC. Residues: CASSVDAGSYNEQFF. Full variable domain (remainder filled in from reference TRBV9 and TRBJ2-1): DSGVTQTPKHLITATGQRVTLRCSPRSGDLSVYWYQQSLDQGLQFLIQYYNGEERAKGNILERFSAQQFPDLHSELNLSSLELGDSALYFCASSVDAGSYNEQFFGPGTRLTVL.

This chain's CDR3 is CASRSTYNEQFF. The CDR3 DNA follows: TGCGCCAGCAGATCCACCTACAATGAGCAGTTCTTC. J is TRBJ2-1 and V is TRBV4-1; unclear D gene. The CDR3 sequence is 12 residues long. V dropped 6 bases and J dropped 2 bases, with 5 bases sitting between them. Germline CDR1 reads MGHRA; CDR2 reads YSYEKL.

J is TRBJ2-1 and V is TRBV2; TRBD2 aligns across 7 bases. CDR1 is SNHLY and CDR2 is FYNNEI in the germline V gene. V shed 8 bases and J 6 bases; nucleotides not matched to a gene: 13. CDR3 length: 15 amino acids. This CDR3 is CASLRRESRGNEQFF. The DNA for the CDR3 is TGTGCCAGCCTCAGGCGGGAGAGCCGAGGCAATGAGCAGTTCTTC.